This T cell receptor beta chain was identified during a study of T cell clusters in autoimmune cytopenias. General observations from the study: Clustering suggested that physiological T cell clusters were missing in primary autoimmune cytopenia patients. TRB repertoire shifts in secondary cytopenia and chronic lymphocytic leukemia mostly reflected lymphoma, not autoimmunity.

By frequency, this clonotype is medium-sized. Its antigen is as yet unknown. The germline gives CDR1 SGHDT, CDR2 YYEEEE. The CDR3 loop spans 12 amino acids. TRB was amplified by touch-down multiplex PCR, primer pools A and B combined. TCRdb reprocessed the multiplex PCR reads; each CDR3 protein has one entry and no DNA is given. This listing includes roughly 3,000 distinct CDR3 sequences. TRB amplification used 250 ng of peripheral blood genomic DNA. Sequencing was performed on peripheral blood. The source is a human donor with an autoimmune cytopenia or autoimmune hepatitis (not recorded which). This chain links TRBV5-6 with TRBJ2-7. The CDR3 protein is CASSLDDYEQYF.